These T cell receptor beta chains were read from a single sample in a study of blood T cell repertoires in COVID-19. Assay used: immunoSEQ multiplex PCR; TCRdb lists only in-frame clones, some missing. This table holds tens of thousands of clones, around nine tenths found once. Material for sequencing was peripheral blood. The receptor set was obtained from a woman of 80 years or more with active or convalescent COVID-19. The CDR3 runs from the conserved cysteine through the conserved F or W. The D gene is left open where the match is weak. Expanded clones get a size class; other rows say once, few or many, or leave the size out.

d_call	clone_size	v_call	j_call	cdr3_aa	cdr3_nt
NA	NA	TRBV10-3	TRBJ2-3	CAISALTVTDTQYF	TGTGCCATCAGTGCGCTTACAGTCACAGATACGCAGTATTTT
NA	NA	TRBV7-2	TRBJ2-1	CASSPGSTQQGEQFF	TGTGCCAGCAGCCCCGGGTCGACGCAACAGGGTGAGCAGTTCTTC
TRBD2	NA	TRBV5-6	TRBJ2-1	CASSTWGEGRDEQFF	TGTGCCAGCAGCACTTGGGGGGAGGGGCGTGATGAGCAGTTCTTC
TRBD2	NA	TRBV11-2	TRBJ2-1	CASSLGRLAGGPGEQFF	TGTGCCAGCAGCTTAGGGCGACTAGCGGGAGGGCCCGGTGAGCAGTTCTTC
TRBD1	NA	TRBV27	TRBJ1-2	CASSLRDRGADGYGYTF	TGTGCCAGCAGTTTAAGGGACAGGGGGGCAGATGGCTATGGCTACACCTTC
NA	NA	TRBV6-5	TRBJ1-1	CASSYSGLSNTEAFF	TGTGCCAGCAGTTACTCGGGACTCTCGAACACTGAAGCTTTCTTT
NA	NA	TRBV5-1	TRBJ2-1	CASSLVPGDEQFF	TGCGCCAGCAGCTTGGTGCCGGGGGATGAGCAGTTCTTC
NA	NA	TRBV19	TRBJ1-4	CASSIALGLTNEKLFF	TGTGCCAGTAGTATAGCTCTAGGTCTCACTAATGAAAAACTGTTTTTT
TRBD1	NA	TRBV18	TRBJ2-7	CASSPTSGQGFYEQYF	TGTGCCAGCTCACCAACATCGGGACAGGGGTTTTACGAGCAGTACTTC
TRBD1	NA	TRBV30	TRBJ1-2	CAWNGRGAGYTF	TGTGCCTGGAACGGCAGGGGGGCTGGCTACACCTTC
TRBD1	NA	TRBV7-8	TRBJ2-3	CASRTGPSGVRSDTQYF	TGTGCCAGCAGGACAGGGCCAAGCGGAGTACGGTCAGATACGCAGTATTTT
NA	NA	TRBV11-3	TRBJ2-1	CASSLAGVGGNEQFF	TGTGCCAGCAGCTTAGCAGGGGTGGGTGGGAATGAGCAGTTCTTC
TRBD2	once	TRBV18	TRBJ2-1	CASAPSGRAGGEQFF	TGTGCCAGCGCCCCTAGCGGGAGGGCCGGGGGTGAGCAGTTCTTC
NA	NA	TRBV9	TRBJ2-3	CASSVGPLSTDTQYF	TGTGCCAGCAGCGTAGGGCCTCTTAGCACAGATACGCAGTATTTT
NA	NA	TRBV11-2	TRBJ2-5	CASSFRRGAVWETQYF	TGTGCCAGCAGTTTTAGACGCGGGGCGGTGTGGGAGACCCAGTACTTC
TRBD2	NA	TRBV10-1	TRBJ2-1	CASSLEREVDEQFF	TGCGCCAGCAGTCTTGAGCGGGAGGTCGATGAGCAGTTCTTC
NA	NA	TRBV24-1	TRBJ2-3	CATSDWGLRPDGDTQYF	TGTGCCACCAGTGATTGGGGACTCCGCCCCGACGGAGATACGCAGTATTTT
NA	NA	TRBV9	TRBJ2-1	CASSGNARGGGNEQFF	TGTGCCAGCAGCGGGAACGCGAGGGGGGGCGGGAATGAGCAGTTCTTC
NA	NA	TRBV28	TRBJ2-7	CASSAPGSGVREQYF	TGTGCCAGCAGTGCGCCGGGGAGCGGTGTTCGGGAGCAGTACTTC
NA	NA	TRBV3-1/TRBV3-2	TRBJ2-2	CASSQGGRPMGTGELFF	TGTGCCAGCAGCCAAGGGGGCCGACCAATGGGGACCGGGGAGCTGTTTTTT
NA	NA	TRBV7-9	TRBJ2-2	CASSRVNTGELFF	TGTGCCAGCAGCCGAGTTAACACCGGGGAGCTGTTTTTT
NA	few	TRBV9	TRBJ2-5	CASSVDQGIPETQYF	TGTGCCAGCAGCGTAGACCAGGGAATCCCGGAGACCCAGTACTTC
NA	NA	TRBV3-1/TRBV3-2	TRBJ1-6	CASSHRENSPLHF	TGTGCCAGCAGCCACAGGGAAAATTCACCCCTCCACTTT
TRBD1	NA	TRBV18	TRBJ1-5	CASSRDRGVNQPQHF	TGTGCCAGCTCAAGGGACAGGGGGGTCAATCAGCCCCAGCATTTT
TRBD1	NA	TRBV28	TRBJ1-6	CASSLRTGSWSYNSPLHF	TGTGCCAGCAGTTTGAGGACAGGGAGTTGGTCCTATAATTCACCCCTCCACTTT
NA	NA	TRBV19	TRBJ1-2	CASSREGLYGYTF	TGTGCCAGTAGTCGGGAGGGCCTCTATGGCTACACCTTC
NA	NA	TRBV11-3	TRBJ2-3	CASSLGGPGPDTQYF	TGTGCCAGCAGCTTAGGGGGGCCGGGCCCAGATACGCAGTATTTT
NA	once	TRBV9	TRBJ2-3	CASSVVGGLTDTQYF	TGTGCCAGCAGCGTAGTCGGGGGGCTCACAGATACGCAGTATTTT
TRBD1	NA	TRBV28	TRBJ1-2	CASSPSDRPGGYTF	TGTGCCAGCAGTCCCTCGGACAGGCCGGGCGGCTACACCTTC
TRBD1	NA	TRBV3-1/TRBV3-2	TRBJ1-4	CASRGQGSEKLFF	TGTGCCAGCCGTGGACAGGGATCCGAAAAACTGTTTTTT
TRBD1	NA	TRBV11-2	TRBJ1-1	CASSTYRGRRNTEAFF	TGTGCCAGCAGCACCTACAGGGGGCGCAGGAACACTGAAGCTTTCTTT
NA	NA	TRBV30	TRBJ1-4	CAWRITARGEKLFF	TGTGCCTGGAGGATAACGGCCCGAGGAGAAAAACTGTTTTTT
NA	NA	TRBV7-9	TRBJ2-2	CASSLLAPNTGELFF	TGTGCCAGCAGCTTACTAGCTCCCAACACCGGGGAGCTGTTTTTT
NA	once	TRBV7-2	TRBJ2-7	CASSLAIARDEQYF	TGTGCCAGCAGCTTAGCGATCGCACGCGACGAGCAGTACTTC
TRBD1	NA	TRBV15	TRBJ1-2	CATSRDDRQGLGYTF	TGTGCCACCAGCAGAGATGACCGACAGGGGCTTGGCTACACCTTC
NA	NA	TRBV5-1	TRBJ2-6	CASSLGGHRTNSGANVLTF	TGCGCCAGCAGCTTGGGCGGACACCGAACGAACTCTGGGGCCAACGTCCTGACTTTC
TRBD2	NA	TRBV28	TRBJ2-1	CASSLRLAGGPQQFF	TGTGCCAGCAGTTTAAGGCTAGCGGGAGGGCCGCAGCAGTTCTTC